This T cell receptor beta chain was recorded in a study of molecular identifiers for immune sequencing clone quantification. Trimming took 4 bases from V and 2 from J; bases not matched to a gene: 1. CDR1 and CDR2 (germline): SQVTM, ANQGSEA. This CDR3 region has 12 residues. One entry per CDR3 protein results from TCRdb running MiXCR on the PCR reads. Seen here are roughly 93,000 distinct CDR3 sequences, approximately 23% observed once, and the top ten hold about 0.8%. Sample: naive CD8+ T cells from blood, with Jurkat cell RNA spiked in. Described subset: FACS-sorted CD8+CD4-CCR7+CD45RA+ naive T cells. The chain links TRBV29-1 to TRBJ2-7; 8 nucleotides agree with TRBD1. This clonotype was obtained from a human donor in good health. Some libraries in this study had Jurkat cell RNA spiked in. CDR3 nucleotide sequence: TGCAGCGTTGTGACAGGGGCCTACGAGCAGTACTTC. It is translated as CSVVTGAYEQYF.